This T cell receptor beta chain originates from a study of human T cells and chemical hapten exposure. About the study: Minor pooled library volume differences mainly drove per-sample TCR yield variation. Study findings and constraints: No alteration of TCRs above 1 in 1000 frequency was seen with DPC sensitization.

Individual cDNA molecules in this library carried unique molecular identifiers. In the authors' workflow: Sequenced samples showed a median of approximately 100,000 TCRs each, with counts running from around 25,000 to 690,000. One entry per CDR3 protein, called by TCRdb with MiXCR from the 5' RACE reads. The V and J calls and clone size are TCRdb's, not the authors'. The sample consists of tens of thousands of distinct CDR3 sequences, about 7.7% of them appearing once. Comments on this clonotype: What it recognizes is unknown.

Sequencing started from total RNA isolated from unfractionated whole blood. CDR1 ENHRY and CDR2 SYGVKD come from the germline V gene. Trimming shortened V by 6 bases and J by 3 bases, and 12 bases separated the two germline ends. This CDR3 region has 14 residues. J is TRBJ1-5 and V is TRBV10-3; possibly TRBD1 for D (5 bases). The TCR originated in a male donor in good health. The CDR3 reads CAIRGDSSNQPQHF. The CDR3 coding sequence is TGTGCCATCAGAGGAGACAGCTCCAATCAGCCCCAGCATTTT.